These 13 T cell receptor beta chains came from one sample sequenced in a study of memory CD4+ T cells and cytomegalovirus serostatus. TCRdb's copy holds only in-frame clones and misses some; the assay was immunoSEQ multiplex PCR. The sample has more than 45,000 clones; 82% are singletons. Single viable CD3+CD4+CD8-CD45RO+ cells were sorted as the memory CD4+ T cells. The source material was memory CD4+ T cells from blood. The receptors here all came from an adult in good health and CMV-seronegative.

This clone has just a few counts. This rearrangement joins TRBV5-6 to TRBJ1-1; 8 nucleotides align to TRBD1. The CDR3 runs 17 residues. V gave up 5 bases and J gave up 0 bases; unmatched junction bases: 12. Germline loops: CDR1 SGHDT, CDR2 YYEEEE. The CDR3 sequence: CASSLQGARIVNTEAFF. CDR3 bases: TGTGCCAGCAGTCTCCAGGGGGCTCGAATAGTGAACACTGAAGCTTTCTTT.

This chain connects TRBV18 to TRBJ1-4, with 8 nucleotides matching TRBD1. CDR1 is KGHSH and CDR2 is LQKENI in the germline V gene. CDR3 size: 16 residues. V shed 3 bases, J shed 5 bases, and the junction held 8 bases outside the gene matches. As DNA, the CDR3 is TGTGCCAGCTCACCCCAACCGGGACAGGCGAATGAAAAACTGTTTTTT. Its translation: CASSPQPGQANEKLFF.

The chain's CDR3 is CASSVTSEQYF. The CDR3 region has the DNA TGTGCCAGCAGTGTTACGTCCGAGCAGTACTTC. The V call is TRBV28, the J call TRBJ2-7; no definite D call. Germline V gene sequence: CDR1 MDHEN, CDR2 SYDVKM. The CDR3 consists of 11 residues. The ends were cut back, 5 bases at V and 6 bases at J, with 8 bases in the middle.

CDR3 nucleotides: TGTGCCAGCAGCTACGGGACCTCCGTAGATACGCAGTATTTT. Its protein is CASSYGTSVDTQYF. The chain employs TRBV7-9 and TRBJ2-3; the D call may be TRBD1 or TRBD2 (5 bases each). Trimming took off 4 bases at V and 5 bases at J, with 13 bases between the two ends. Per germline, CDR1 SEHNR and CDR2 FQNEAQ (reference sequence). The CDR3 length is 14 residues.

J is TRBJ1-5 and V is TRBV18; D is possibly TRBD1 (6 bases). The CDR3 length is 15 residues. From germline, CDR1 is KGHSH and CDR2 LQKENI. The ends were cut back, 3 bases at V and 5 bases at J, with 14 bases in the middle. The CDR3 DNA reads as TGTGCCAGCTCACCCCCCGGGAGGGGGGATCAGCCCCAGCATTTT. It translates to CASSPPGRGDQPQHF.

The CDR3 loop reads CASSRRLAETQYF. CDR3 coding DNA: TGTGCCAGTAGCCGGCGGCTAGCGGAGACCCAGTACTTC. This chain links TRBV19 with TRBJ2-5; a weak D match, TRBD2 (6 bases). CDR3 length: 13 residues. The V end lost 6 bases, the J end lost 5 bases, and 13 bases lay between the germline ends. Per the germline V gene, CDR1 is LNHDA and CDR2 is SQIVND (reference sequence).

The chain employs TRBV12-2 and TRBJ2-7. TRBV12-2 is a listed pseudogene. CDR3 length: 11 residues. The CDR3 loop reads CASRLMGGQYF. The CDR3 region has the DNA TGTGCAAGTCGCTTAATGGGTGGGCAGTACTTC.

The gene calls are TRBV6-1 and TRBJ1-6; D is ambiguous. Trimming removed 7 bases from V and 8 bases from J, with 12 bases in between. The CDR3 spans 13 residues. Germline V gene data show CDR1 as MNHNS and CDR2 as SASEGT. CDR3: CASNEVFDSPLHF. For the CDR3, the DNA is TGTGCCAGCAACGAGGTCTTCGATTCACCCCTCCACTTT.

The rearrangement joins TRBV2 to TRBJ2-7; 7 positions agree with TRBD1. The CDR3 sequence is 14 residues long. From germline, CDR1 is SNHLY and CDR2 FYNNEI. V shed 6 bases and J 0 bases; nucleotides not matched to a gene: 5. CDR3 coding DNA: TGTGCCAGCAGGCCCGGGACAGTCTCCTACGAGCAGTACTTC. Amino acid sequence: CASRPGTVSYEQYF.

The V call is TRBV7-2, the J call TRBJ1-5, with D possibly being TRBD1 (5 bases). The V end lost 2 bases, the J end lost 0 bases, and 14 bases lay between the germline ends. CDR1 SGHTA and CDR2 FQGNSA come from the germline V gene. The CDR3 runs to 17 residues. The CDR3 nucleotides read TGTGCCAGCAGCTTAAACCAGGGCGGGAATAGCAATCAGCCCCAGCATTTT. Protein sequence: CASSLNQGGNSNQPQHF.

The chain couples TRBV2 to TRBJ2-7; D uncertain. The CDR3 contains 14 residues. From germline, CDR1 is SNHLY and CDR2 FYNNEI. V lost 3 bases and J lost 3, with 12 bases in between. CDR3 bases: TGTGCCAGCAGTGAGGTCGGGTGGTTCTACGAGCAGTACTTC. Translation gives CASSEVGWFYEQYF.

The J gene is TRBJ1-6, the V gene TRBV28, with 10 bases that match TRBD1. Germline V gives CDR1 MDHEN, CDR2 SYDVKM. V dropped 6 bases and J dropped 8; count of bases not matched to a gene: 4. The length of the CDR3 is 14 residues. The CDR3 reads CASRTGGGHSPLHF. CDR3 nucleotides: TGTGCCAGCAGGACAGGGGGCGGACATTCACCCCTCCACTTT.

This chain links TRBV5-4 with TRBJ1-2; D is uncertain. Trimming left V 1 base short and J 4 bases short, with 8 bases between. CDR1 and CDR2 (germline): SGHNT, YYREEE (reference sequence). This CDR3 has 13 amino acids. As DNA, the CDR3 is TGTGCCAGCAGCTTGCCTACGGTCTATGGCTACACCTTC. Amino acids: CASSLPTVYGYTF.